The clone carrying this TCR beta chain was observed a few times. Antigen unknown. This sample is part of a study of cytomegalovirus exposure and HLA in healthy donors. Regarding the study as a whole: The likely origin of a cluster of highly shared sequence variants was a sequencing artifact. There were some V segments, including TRBV6-2 and TRBV6-3, excluded as indistinguishable.

The PCR was carried out with 60 Vbeta primers and 13 Jbeta primers. Libraries were prepared by immunoSEQ multiplex PCR; TCRdb keeps only in-frame clonotypes and omits some of them. Altogether about 150,000 clones are present, nearly 80% being singletons, with the ten largest covering around 1.7%. V lost 7 bases and J lost 4; bases outside the gene matches: 21. The CDR3 is 18 amino acids. Germline V gene data show CDR1 as PRHDT and CDR2 as FYEKMQ (reference sequence). This chain joins TRBV13 and TRBJ1-1, with 7 bases identical to TRBD1. The source material was PBMCs. This sequence was found in a woman aged 30 to 39 in good health and CMV-seronegative. The CDR3 region is CASTEWAGGHTKGTEAFF. The CDR3 bases are TGTGCCAGCACCGAGTGGGCAGGGGGTCATACAAAGGGCACTGAAGCTTTCTTT.